This TCR beta chain was found in a study of blood T cell repertoires in COVID-19. Trimming shortened V by 6 bases and J by 8 bases, and 8 bases separated the two germline ends. Germline loops: CDR1 MNHNY, CDR2 SVGAGI (reference sequence). The CDR3 contains 11 residues. Sequenced by immunoSEQ multiplex PCR; TCRdb stores in-frame clones only, minus some. The table has 200,000 to 300,000 clones, around 88% seen once. This sequence was found in a man aged 80 or over with acute or convalescent COVID-19. The V and J genes are TRBV6-6 and TRBJ1-3; D remains ambiguous. The sample consisted of peripheral blood. The CDR3 DNA follows: TGTGCCAGCAGGCGAGCGGACACCATATATTTT. It yields the protein CASRRADTIYF.